The rows below give T cell receptor beta chains drawn from one sample of a study of blood T cell repertoires in COVID-19. Method: immunoSEQ multiplex PCR; TCRdb's copy keeps in-frame clones and lacks some. In the table there are tens of thousands of clones, under 90% of which are singletons. The sequencing input was peripheral blood. The receptors originated from a man in his 70s with active or convalescent COVID-19. The CDR3 runs from the conserved cysteine through the conserved F or W. Each record gives: V gene, J gene, CDR3 protein.

v_gene: TRBV30
j_gene: TRBJ1-1
CDR3aa: CAWGRQGRITEAFF

v_gene: TRBV5-1
j_gene: TRBJ1-1
CDR3aa: CASRVSQAAEAFF

v_gene: TRBV7-2
j_gene: TRBJ2-2
CDR3aa: CASSSSLGLAGVVGELFF

v_gene: TRBV21-1
j_gene: TRBJ2-2
CDR3aa: CASSKLPAGGAGELFF

v_gene: TRBV19
j_gene: TRBJ2-6
CDR3aa: CASSMRGGPTGANVLTF

v_gene: TRBV29-1
j_gene: TRBJ1-1
CDR3aa: CSVVTLTGVTEAFF

v_gene: TRBV28
j_gene: TRBJ2-7
CDR3aa: CASSFQGSYEQYF

v_gene: TRBV28
j_gene: TRBJ2-7
CDR3aa: CASSSGQSSYEQYF

v_gene: TRBV28
j_gene: TRBJ2-7
CDR3aa: CASSLWASGIYEQYF

v_gene: TRBV9
j_gene: TRBJ2-1
CDR3aa: CASSVSGMSYNEQFF

v_gene: TRBV19
j_gene: TRBJ1-5
CDR3aa: CTTVWPQHF

v_gene: TRBV9
j_gene: TRBJ2-1
CDR3aa: CASSPDRGRNNEQFF

v_gene: TRBV19
j_gene: TRBJ2-6
CDR3aa: CASSALSSGANVLTF

v_gene: TRBV11-2
j_gene: TRBJ1-5
CDR3aa: CASSFGQGGQPQHF

v_gene: TRBV2
j_gene: TRBJ2-7
CDR3aa: CASRVAPTPSYEQYF

v_gene: TRBV3-1/TRBV3-2
j_gene: TRBJ1-1
CDR3aa: CASRPRDRNTEAFF

v_gene: TRBV2
j_gene: TRBJ1-4
CDR3aa: CASSETGKGGEKLFF

v_gene: TRBV28
j_gene: TRBJ2-7
CDR3aa: CASSFTSGNSYEQYF

v_gene: TRBV28
j_gene: TRBJ2-5
CDR3aa: CASRRAGAQETQYF

v_gene: TRBV28
j_gene: TRBJ2-2
CDR3aa: CASSQGRSGELFF

v_gene: TRBV30
j_gene: TRBJ1-6
CDR3aa: CAWSLRSPLHF

v_gene: TRBV5-1
j_gene: TRBJ2-5
CDR3aa: CASSLVGGVRETQYF

v_gene: TRBV11-3
j_gene: TRBJ1-1
CDR3aa: CASSLGQGRATEAFF

v_gene: TRBV6-6
j_gene: TRBJ1-2
CDR3aa: CASSYLQGAYYTF

v_gene: TRBV4-3
j_gene: TRBJ2-7
CDR3aa: CASSHRQGGTYEQYF

v_gene: TRBV6-1
j_gene: TRBJ1-1
CDR3aa: CAISSGTVNTEAFF

v_gene: TRBV9
j_gene: TRBJ2-7
CDR3aa: CASSRQGQGRYEQYF

v_gene: TRBV5-8
j_gene: TRBJ2-7
CDR3aa: CASSLRRGQGEQYF

v_gene: TRBV5-8
j_gene: TRBJ2-1
CDR3aa: CASSLGLAAYNEQFF

v_gene: TRBV11-2
j_gene: TRBJ2-7
CDR3aa: CASSLVASGFFHEQYF

v_gene: TRBV12-5
j_gene: TRBJ2-2
CDR3aa: CASGSPGLATGELFF

v_gene: TRBV2
j_gene: TRBJ2-7
CDR3aa: CASSHGELYEQYF

v_gene: TRBV29-1
j_gene: TRBJ2-3
CDR3aa: CSVSGDGGTDTQYF

v_gene: TRBV24-1
j_gene: TRBJ1-5
CDR3aa: CATSTAMSNQPQHF

v_gene: TRBV9
j_gene: TRBJ1-4
CDR3aa: CASSETGGSSGGSELFF

v_gene: TRBV5-8
j_gene: TRBJ1-6
CDR3aa: CASRDRGRSALHF

v_gene: TRBV28
j_gene: TRBJ2-1
CDR3aa: CASSSRLYNEQFF

v_gene: TRBV20-1
j_gene: TRBJ1-6
CDR3aa: CSASLGGDSPLHF

v_gene: TRBV28
j_gene: TRBJ1-3
CDR3aa: CASSLRGGVGNTIYF

v_gene: TRBV6-5
j_gene: TRBJ1-2
CDR3aa: CASIVGNSNYGYTF

v_gene: TRBV2
j_gene: TRBJ1-5
CDR3aa: CASSEAGSSYSNQPQHF

v_gene: TRBV9
j_gene: TRBJ2-7
CDR3aa: CASSVGPGQGGPYEQYF

v_gene: TRBV7-3
j_gene: TRBJ2-1
CDR3aa: CASSRQGSSYNEQFF

v_gene: TRBV2
j_gene: TRBJ1-2
CDR3aa: CASSERTGARGYTF

v_gene: TRBV27
j_gene: TRBJ1-2
CDR3aa: CASSLLAGNGYTF

v_gene: TRBV2
j_gene: TRBJ2-7
CDR3aa: CASKLQGIRGGDEQYF

v_gene: TRBV7-9
j_gene: TRBJ2-1
CDR3aa: CASSDTRASGDEQFF

v_gene: TRBV7-9
j_gene: TRBJ2-7
CDR3aa: CASSPRGGIYEQYF

v_gene: TRBV5-1
j_gene: TRBJ2-1
CDR3aa: CASSTTTIFASEQFF

v_gene: TRBV6-5
j_gene: TRBJ1-1
CDR3aa: CASRGGAMNTEAFF

v_gene: TRBV11-2
j_gene: TRBJ1-2
CDR3aa: CASSLYGQGVGYTF

v_gene: TRBV6-5
j_gene: TRBJ1-6
CDR3aa: CASKRMSNSPLHF

v_gene: TRBV6-1
j_gene: TRBJ1-5
CDR3aa: CASSEVGQLNQPQHF

v_gene: TRBV7-2
j_gene: TRBJ2-2
CDR3aa: CASSAGLAAGELFF

v_gene: TRBV27
j_gene: TRBJ1-4
CDR3aa: CASSLVGGAGQGEKLFF

v_gene: TRBV11-2
j_gene: TRBJ2-7
CDR3aa: CASSPTSGSYEQYF

v_gene: TRBV7-3
j_gene: TRBJ2-5
CDR3aa: CASSLGVEETQYF